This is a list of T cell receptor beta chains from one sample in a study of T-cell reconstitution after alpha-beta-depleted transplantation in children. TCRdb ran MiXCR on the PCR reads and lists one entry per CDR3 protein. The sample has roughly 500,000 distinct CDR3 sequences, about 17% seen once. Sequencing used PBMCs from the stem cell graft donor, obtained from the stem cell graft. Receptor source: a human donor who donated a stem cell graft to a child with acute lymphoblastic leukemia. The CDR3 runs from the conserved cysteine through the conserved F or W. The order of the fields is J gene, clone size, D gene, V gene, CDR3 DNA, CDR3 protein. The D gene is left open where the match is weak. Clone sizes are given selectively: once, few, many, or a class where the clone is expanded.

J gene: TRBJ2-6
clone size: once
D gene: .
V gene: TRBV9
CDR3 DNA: TGTGCCAGCAGCGTATTTGGCTCCTCTGGGGCCAACGTCCTGACTTTC
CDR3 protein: CASSVFGSSGANVLTF

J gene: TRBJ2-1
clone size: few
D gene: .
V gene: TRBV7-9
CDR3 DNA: TGTGCCAGCAGCTTGGAAAGACTAGGATTTCGTGAGCAGTTCTTC
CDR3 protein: CASSLERLGFREQFF

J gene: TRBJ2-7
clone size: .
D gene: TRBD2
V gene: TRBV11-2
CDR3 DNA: TGTGCCAGCAGCTCTCAAGAGGGGGGACTAGCGGGTTTCTACGAGCAGTACTTC
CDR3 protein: CASSSQEGGLAGFYEQYF

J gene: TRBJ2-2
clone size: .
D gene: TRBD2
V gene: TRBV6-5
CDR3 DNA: TGTGCCAGCAGTTACGGTCAGCGGGAGGTTACCGGGGAGCTGTTTTTT
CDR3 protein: CASSYGQREVTGELFF

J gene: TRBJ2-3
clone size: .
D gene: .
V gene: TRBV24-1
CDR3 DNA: TGTGCCACCAGTGAGCTCGGGAGAACAGATACGCAGTATTTT
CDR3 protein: CATSELGRTDTQYF

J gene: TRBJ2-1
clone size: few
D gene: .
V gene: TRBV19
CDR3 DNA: TGTGCCAGTAGTATAGGAACTAGTGGGAGTGAGCAGTTCTTC
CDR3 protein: CASSIGTSGSEQFF

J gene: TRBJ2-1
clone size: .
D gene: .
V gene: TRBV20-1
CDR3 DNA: TGCAGTGCTAGAGACAGGGTCCACTACAATGAGCAGTTCTTC
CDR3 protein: CSARDRVHYNEQFF

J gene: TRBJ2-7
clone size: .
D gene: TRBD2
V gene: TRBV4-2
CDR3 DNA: TGTGCCAGCAGCCAAGAAGGACTAGCGTCATACGAGCAGTACTTC
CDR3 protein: CASSQEGLASYEQYF

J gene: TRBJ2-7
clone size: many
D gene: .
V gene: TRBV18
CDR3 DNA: TGTGCCAGCTCACCCGACCGTGGGGGCGAGCAGTACTTC
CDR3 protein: CASSPDRGGEQYF

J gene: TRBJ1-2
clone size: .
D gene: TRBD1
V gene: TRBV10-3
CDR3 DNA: TGTGCCATCAGAGCTACAGGGGGAAACTATGGCTACACCTTC
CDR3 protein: CAIRATGGNYGYTF

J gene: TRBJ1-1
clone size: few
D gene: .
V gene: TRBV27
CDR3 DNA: TGTGCCAGCAGCCCCCGACAGGTTACAGGCACTGAAGCTTTCTTT
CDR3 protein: CASSPRQVTGTEAFF

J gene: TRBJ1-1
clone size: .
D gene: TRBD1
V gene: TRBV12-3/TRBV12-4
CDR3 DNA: TGTGCCAGCAGATCCGGGACAGGGGGTTTTCGCACTGAAGCTTTCTTT
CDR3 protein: CASRSGTGGFRTEAFF